One sample yielded the 8 T cell receptor beta chains listed below, sequenced in a study of blood T cell repertoires in COVID-19. TCRdb keeps only in-frame clones here, not all; method: immunoSEQ multiplex PCR. The data show tens of thousands of clones, with about nine tenths seen just once and roughly 0.47% held by the top ten. The sample was peripheral blood. The source of these receptors is a man over 45 with COVID-19, enrolled during active disease.

The chain joins TRBV9 to TRBJ1-4; weak D call: TRBD1 (5 bases). Germline CDR1 is SGDLS and CDR2 is YYNGEE. CDR3 length: 15 amino acids. The germline V and J ends were trimmed by 3 bases and 0 bases, with 9 bases remaining between them. CDR3 loop: CASSASGSTNEKLFF. CDR3 sequence (DNA): TGTGCCAGCAGCGCGTCAGGGTCAACTAATGAAAAACTGTTTTTT. Together with reference TRBV9 and TRBJ1-4, the CDR3 gives the full variable domain: DSGVTQTPKHLITATGQRVTLRCSPRSGDLSVYWYQQSLDQGLQFLIQYYNGEERAKGNILERFSAQQFPDLHSELNLSSLELGDSALYFCASSASGSTNEKLFFGSGTQLSVL.

This chain uses TRBV7-9 with TRBJ2-1; 12 bases fit TRBD2. The CDR3 loop spans 15 amino acids. Per the germline V gene, CDR1 is SEHNR and CDR2 is FQNEAQ (reference sequence). Losses at the gene ends were 5 bases for V and 12 bases for J; bases not matched to a gene: 11. CDR3 in amino acids: CASSPPQTSGSLQFF. The CDR3 DNA reads TGTGCCAGCAGCCCCCCCCAGACTAGCGGGAGCCTGCAGTTCTTC.

J is TRBJ2-1 and V is TRBV6-1, with a possible D match to TRBD2 (6 bases). There are 19 residues in the CDR3. The V end lost 0 bases, the J end lost 5 bases, and 23 bases lay between the germline ends. Germline V gives CDR1 MNHNS, CDR2 SASEGT. Written as DNA, the CDR3 is TGTGCCAGCAGTGAAGCGAAGTTTTGGCGCGCGGGGAAGGACAATGAGCAGTTCTTC. This encodes CASSEAKFWRAGKDNEQFF.

A note on this clone: This sample includes further DNA sequences coding for the same CDR3. The chain has TRBV10-3 and TRBJ2-1; 7 nucleotides line up with TRBD2. There are 14 residues in the CDR3. CDR1 is ENHRY and CDR2 is SYGVKD in the germline V gene. The V segment lost 2 bases and the J segment 2 bases; nucleotides outside the gene matches: 0. As DNA, the CDR3 is TGTGCCATCAGTGAGGGACTAGCCTACAATGAGCAGTTCTTC. Residues: CAISEGLAYNEQFF.

This clone was seen just once. V is TRBV4-1 and J is TRBJ2-7; TRBD2 agrees at 8 bases. Germline lookup yields CDR1 MGHRA and CDR2 YSYEKL. The ends lost 2 bases at V and 2 bases at J; junction bases unmatched: 5. The CDR3 has 15 residues. The CDR3: CASSQTGLDTYEQYF. The CDR3 nucleotides read TGCGCCAGCAGCCAAACGGGACTAGACACCTACGAGCAGTACTTC.

The gene calls are TRBV5-1 and TRBJ2-1; TRBD2 aligns across 8 bases. Germline loops: CDR1 SGHRS, CDR2 YFSETQ. This CDR3 comprises 14 residues. Trimming removed 4 bases from V and 8 bases from J; junction bases left unmatched: 8. CDR3 sequence reads: CASSGLAGMDEQFF. In DNA form, the CDR3 reads TGCGCCAGCAGCGGATTAGCGGGAATGGATGAGCAGTTCTTC.

The chain is built from TRBV5-4 and TRBJ1-1; 8 bases line up with TRBD1. In germline, CDR1 is SGHNT, CDR2 YYREEE (reference sequence). This CDR3 has 16 residues. The J segment lost 1 base and the V segment lost 4 bases, leaving 9 bases of the junction unmatched. The CDR3 protein is CASSPGGSWENTEAFF. The DNA for the CDR3 is TGTGCCAGCAGCCCAGGGGGCAGCTGGGAGAACACTGAAGCTTTCTTT.

The chain couples TRBV4-1 to TRBJ2-1; 10 bases are a match to TRBD2. The trim removed 4 bases at V and 7 bases at J, leaving 10 bases unmatched. Germline lookup yields CDR1 MGHRA and CDR2 YSYEKL. This CDR3 is 16 amino acids long. The CDR3 DNA follows: TGCGCCAGCAGCCCTCGAACCGGGACTAGCGCTAATGAGCAGTTCTTC. It codes for CASSPRTGTSANEQFF.